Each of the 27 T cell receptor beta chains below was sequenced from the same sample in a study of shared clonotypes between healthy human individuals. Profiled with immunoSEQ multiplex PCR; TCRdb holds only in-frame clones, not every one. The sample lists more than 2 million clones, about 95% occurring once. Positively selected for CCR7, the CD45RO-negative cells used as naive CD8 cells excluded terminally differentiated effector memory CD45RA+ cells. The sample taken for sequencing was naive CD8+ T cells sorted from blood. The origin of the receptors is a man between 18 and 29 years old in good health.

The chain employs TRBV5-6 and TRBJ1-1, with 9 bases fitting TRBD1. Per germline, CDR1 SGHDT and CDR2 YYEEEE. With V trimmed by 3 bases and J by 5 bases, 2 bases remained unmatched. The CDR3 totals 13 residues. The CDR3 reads CASSYDRGTEAFF. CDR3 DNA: TGTGCCAGCAGCTACGACAGGGGGACTGAAGCTTTCTTT.

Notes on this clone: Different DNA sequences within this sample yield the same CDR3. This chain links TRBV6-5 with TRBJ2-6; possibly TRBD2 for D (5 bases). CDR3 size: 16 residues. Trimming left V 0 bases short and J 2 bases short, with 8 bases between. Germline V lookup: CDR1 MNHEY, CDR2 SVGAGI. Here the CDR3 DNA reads TGTGCCAGCAGTTACTCGGTCGGGGCTGGGGCCAACGTCCTGACTTTC. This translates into CASSYSVGAGANVLTF.

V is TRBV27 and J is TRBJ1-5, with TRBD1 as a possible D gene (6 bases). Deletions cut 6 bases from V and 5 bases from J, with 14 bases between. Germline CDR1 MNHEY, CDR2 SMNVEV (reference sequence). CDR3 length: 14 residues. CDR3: CASSLTGTYQPQHF. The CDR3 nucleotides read TGTGCCAGCAGCCTAACTGGGACATATCAGCCCCAGCATTTT.

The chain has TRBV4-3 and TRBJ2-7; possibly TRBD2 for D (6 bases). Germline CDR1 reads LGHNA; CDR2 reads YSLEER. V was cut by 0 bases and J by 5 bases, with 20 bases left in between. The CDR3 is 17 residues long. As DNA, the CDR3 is TGCGCCAGCAGCCAAGATTTTCCGGTAGCGGCCCTGGACGAGCAGTACTTC. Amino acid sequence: CASSQDFPVAALDEQYF.

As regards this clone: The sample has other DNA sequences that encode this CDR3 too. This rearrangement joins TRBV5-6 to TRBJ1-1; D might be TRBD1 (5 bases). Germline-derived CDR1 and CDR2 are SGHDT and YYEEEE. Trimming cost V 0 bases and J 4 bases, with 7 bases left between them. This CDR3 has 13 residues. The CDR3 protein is CASSLEGSTEAFF. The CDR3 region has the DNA TGTGCCAGCAGCTTGGAGGGGAGCACTGAAGCTTTCTTT.

For the CDR3, the DNA is TGTGCCAGCAGCCCAGGCCGGGGGCTAACCTACGAGCAGTACTTC. It specifies CASSPGRGLTYEQYF. The chain is built from TRBV5-8 and TRBJ2-7; D tentatively reads TRBD1 or TRBD2 (6 bases each). This CDR3 region has 15 residues. Per the germline V gene, CDR1 is SGHTS and CDR2 is YDEGEE. Between the trimmed V and J ends, which lost 4 bases and 2 bases, there was a span of 16 bases.

CDR3 sequence: CASSFHAKNIQYF. DNA for the CDR3: TGTGCCAGCAGCTTTCACGCCAAAAACATTCAGTACTTC. The chain links TRBV5-4 to TRBJ2-4; no clear D. The V and J ends lost 2 bases and 1 base respectively, with 4 bases between them. The germline V gene encodes CDR1 SGHNT and CDR2 YYREEE (reference sequence). The CDR3 covers 13 residues.

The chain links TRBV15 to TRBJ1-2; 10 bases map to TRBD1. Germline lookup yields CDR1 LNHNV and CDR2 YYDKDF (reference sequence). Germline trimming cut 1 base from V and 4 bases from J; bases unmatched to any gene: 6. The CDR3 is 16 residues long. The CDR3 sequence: CATSRAGQGSFYGYTF. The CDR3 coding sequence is TGTGCCACCAGCAGAGCGGGACAGGGGTCATTCTATGGCTACACCTTC.

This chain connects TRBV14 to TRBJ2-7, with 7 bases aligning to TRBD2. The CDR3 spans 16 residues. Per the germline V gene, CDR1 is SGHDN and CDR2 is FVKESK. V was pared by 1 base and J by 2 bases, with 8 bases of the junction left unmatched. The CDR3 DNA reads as TGTGCCAGCAGCCAAGGCCCGGGACTAACCACCTACGAGCAGTACTTC. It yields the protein CASSQGPGLTTYEQYF.

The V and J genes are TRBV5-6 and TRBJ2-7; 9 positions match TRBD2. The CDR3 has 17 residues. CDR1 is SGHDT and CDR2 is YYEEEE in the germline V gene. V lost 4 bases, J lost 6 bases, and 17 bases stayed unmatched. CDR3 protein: CASSRLERGALFVEQYF. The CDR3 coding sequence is TGTGCCAGCAGCCGATTGGAGCGGGGGGCCCTCTTTGTCGAGCAGTACTTC.

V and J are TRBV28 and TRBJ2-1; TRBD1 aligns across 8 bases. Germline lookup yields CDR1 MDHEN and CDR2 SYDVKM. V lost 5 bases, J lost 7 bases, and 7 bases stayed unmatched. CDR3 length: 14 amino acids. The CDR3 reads CASSLRGRGNEQFF. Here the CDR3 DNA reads TGTGCCAGCAGTCTCAGGGGGCGTGGGAATGAGCAGTTCTTC.

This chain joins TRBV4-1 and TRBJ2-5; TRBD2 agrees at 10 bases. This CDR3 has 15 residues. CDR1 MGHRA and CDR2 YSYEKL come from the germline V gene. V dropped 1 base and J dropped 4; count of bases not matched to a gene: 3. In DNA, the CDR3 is TGCGCCAGCAGCCAAGCTAGCGGGAGTCGAGAGACCCAGTACTTC. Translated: CASSQASGSRETQYF.

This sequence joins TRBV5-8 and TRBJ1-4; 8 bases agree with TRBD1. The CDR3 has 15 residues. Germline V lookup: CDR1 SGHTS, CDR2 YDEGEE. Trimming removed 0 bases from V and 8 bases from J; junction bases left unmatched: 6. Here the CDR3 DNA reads TGTGCCAGCAGCTTGGGGACAGGGTATGAGGAAAAACTGTTTTTT. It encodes CASSLGTGYEEKLFF.

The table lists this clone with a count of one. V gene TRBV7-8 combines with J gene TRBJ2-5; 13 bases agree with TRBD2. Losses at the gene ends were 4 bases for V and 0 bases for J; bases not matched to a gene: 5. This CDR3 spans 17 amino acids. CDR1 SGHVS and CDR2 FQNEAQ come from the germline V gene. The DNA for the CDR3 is TGTGCCAGCAGCTCTGGACTAGCGGGAGAGTACCAAGAGACCCAGTACTTC. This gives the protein CASSSGLAGEYQETQYF.

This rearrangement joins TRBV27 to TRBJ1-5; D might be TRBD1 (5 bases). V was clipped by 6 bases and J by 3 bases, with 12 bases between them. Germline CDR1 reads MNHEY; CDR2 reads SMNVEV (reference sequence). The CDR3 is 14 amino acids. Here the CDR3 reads CASRPQGHNQPQHF. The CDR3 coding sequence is TGTGCCAGCAGACCTCAGGGCCACAATCAGCCCCAGCATTTT.

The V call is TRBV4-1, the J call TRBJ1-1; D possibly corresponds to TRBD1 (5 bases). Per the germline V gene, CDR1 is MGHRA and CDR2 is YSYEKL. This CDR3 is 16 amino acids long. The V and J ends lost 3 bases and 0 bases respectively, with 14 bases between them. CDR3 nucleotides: TGCGCCAGCAGCCACCTATGGCAGGGCTTGAACACTGAAGCTTTCTTT. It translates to CASSHLWQGLNTEAFF.

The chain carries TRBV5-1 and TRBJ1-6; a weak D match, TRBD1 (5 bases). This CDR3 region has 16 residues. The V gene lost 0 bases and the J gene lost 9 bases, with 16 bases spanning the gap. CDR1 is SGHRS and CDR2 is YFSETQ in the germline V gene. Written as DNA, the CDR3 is TGCGCCAGCAGCTTGGCTGGGACTTTTGGTAGTTCACCCCTCCACTTT. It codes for CASSLAGTFGSSPLHF.

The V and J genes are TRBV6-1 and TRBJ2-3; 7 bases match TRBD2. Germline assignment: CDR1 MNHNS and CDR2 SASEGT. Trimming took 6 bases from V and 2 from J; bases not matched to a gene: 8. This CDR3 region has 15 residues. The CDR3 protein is CASSGEGTYTDTQYF. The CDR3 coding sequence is TGTGCCAGCAGCGGGGAGGGGACTTACACAGATACGCAGTATTTT.

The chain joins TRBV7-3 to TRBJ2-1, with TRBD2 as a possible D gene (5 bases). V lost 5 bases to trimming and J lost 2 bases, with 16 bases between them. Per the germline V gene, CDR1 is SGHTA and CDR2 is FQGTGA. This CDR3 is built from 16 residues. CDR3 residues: CASSPAAGGPYNEQFF. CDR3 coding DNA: TGTGCCAGCAGCCCCGCAGCCGGCGGGCCCTACAATGAGCAGTTCTTC. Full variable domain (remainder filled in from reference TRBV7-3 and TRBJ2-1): GAGVSQTPSNKVTEKGKYVELRCDPISGHTALYWYRQSLGQGPEFLIYFQGTGAADDSGLPNDRFFAVRPEGSVSTLKIQRTERGDSAVYLCASSPAAGGPYNEQFFGPGTRLTVL.

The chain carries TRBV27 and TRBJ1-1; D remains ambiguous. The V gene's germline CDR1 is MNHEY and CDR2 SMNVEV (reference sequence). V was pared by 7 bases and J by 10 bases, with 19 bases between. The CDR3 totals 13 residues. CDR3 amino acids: CASTDINGRRAFF. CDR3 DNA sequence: TGTGCCAGCACCGATATAAATGGGCGGAGAGCTTTCTTT.

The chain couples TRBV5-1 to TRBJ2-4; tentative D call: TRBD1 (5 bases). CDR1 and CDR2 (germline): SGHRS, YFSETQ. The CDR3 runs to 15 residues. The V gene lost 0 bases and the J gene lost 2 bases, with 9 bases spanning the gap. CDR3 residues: CASSLAQGTKNIQYF. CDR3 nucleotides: TGCGCCAGCAGCTTGGCCCAGGGAACCAAAAACATTCAGTACTTC.

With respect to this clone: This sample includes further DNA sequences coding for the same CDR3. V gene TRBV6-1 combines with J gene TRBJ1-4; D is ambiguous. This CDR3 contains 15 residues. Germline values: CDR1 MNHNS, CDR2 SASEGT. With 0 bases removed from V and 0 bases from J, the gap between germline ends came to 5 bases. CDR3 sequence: CASSEAGTTNEKLFF. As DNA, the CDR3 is TGTGCCAGCAGTGAAGCCGGGACAACTAATGAAAAACTGTTTTTT.

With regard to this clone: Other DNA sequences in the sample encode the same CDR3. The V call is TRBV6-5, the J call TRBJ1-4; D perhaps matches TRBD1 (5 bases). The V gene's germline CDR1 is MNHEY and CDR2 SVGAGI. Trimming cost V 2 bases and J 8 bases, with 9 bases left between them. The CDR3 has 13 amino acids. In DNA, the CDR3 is TGTGCCAGCAGTTACGCGGAGGGGGAAAAACTGTTTTTT. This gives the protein CASSYAEGEKLFF.

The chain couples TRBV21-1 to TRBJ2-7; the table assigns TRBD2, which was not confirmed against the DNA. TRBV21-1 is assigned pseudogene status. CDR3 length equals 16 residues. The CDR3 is CASSSPEDSGRGEQYF. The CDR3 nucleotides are TGTGCCAGCAGCAGCCCCGAGGACAGCGGGAGGGGAGAGCAGTACTTC.

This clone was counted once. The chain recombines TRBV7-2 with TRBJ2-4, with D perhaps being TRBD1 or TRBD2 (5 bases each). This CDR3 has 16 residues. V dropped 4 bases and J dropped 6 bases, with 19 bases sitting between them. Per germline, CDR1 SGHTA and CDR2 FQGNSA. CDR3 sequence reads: CASSSINAERGNIQYF. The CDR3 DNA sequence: TGTGCCAGCAGCTCCATCAACGCGGAGAGGGGAAACATTCAGTACTTC.

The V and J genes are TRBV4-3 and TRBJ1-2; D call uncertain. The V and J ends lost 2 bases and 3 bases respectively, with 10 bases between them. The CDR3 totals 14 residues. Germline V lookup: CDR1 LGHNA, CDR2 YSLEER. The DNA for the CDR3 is TGCGCCAGCAGCCAAACGGAAGGATACTATGGCTACACCTTC. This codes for CASSQTEGYYGYTF.

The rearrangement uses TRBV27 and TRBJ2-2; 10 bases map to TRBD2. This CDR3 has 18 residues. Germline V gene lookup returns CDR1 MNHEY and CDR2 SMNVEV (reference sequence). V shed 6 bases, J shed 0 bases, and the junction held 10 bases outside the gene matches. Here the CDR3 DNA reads TGTGCCAGCAGCGTAGGACTAGCGGAAATCGCGAACACCGGGGAGCTGTTTTTT. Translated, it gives CASSVGLAEIANTGELFF.